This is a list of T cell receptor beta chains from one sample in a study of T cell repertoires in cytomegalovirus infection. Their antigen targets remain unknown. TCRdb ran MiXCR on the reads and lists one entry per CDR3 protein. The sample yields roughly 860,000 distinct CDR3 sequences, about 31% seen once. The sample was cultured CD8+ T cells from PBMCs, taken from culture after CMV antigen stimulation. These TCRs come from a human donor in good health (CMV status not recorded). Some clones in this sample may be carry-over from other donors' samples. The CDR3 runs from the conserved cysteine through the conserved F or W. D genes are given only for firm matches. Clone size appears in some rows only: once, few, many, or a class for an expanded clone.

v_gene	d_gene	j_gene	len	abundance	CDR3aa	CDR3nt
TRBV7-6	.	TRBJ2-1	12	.	CASSLISDEQFF	TGTGCCAGCAGCTTAATTTCGGATGAGCAGTTCTTC
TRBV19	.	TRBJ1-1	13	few	CASNRGEHTEAFF	TGTGCCAGTAATAGGGGGGAGCACACTGAAGCTTTCTTT
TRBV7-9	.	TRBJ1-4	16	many	CASSLGARAENEKLFF	TGTGCCAGCAGCTTAGGGGCCAGGGCGGAAAATGAAAAACTGTTTTTT
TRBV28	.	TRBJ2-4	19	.	CASSPIRQIITIAKNIQYF	TGTGCCAGCAGCCCTATAAGACAGATTATAACTATAGCCAAAAACATTCAGTACTTC
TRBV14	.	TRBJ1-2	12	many	CASSHGVYGYTF	TGTGCCAGCAGCCACGGGGTCTATGGCTACACCTTC
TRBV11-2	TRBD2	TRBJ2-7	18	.	CASTLGGGPSGGRYELYF	TGTGCCAGCACCCTTGGGGGTGGGCCTAGCGGGGGACGGTACGAGCTGTACTTC
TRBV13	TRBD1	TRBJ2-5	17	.	CASSARAWTGPQETQYF	TGTGCCAGCAGCGCGAGGGCCTGGACAGGGCCCCAAGAGACCCAGTACTTC
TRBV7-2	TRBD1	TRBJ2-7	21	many	CASSLAPLRIGTGTADTGQYF	TGTGCCAGCAGCTTAGCTCCCCTCCGGATCGGGACCGGGACAGCCGACACCGGGCAGTACTTC
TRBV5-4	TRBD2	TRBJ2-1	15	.	CASSLGTSGRVEQFF	TGTGCCAGCAGCTTGGGGACTAGCGGTAGGGTCGAGCAGTTCTTC
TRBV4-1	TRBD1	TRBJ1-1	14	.	CASSQAQGGTEAFF	TGCGCCAGCAGCCAAGCCCAGGGGGGAACTGAAGCTTTCTTT
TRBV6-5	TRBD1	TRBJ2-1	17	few	CASSYSPTGGFYNEQFF	TGTGCCAGCAGTTACTCTCCGACAGGGGGCTTCTACAATGAGCAGTTCTTC
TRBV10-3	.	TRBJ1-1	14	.	CAIRARTVNTEAFF	TGTGCCATCAGGGCCCGGACAGTGAACACTGAAGCTTTCTTT
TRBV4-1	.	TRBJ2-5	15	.	CASSQDLLGGETQYF	TGCGCCAGCAGCCAAGATCTACTAGGGGGGGAGACCCAGTACTTC
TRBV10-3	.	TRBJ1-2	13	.	CAITEGGSYGYTF	TGTGCCATCACCGAGGGGGGTAGCTATGGCTACACCTTC
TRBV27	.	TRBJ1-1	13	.	CASSLLTDTEAFF	TGTGCCAGCAGTTTACTAACGGACACTGAAGCTTTCTTT
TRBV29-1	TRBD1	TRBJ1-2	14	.	CSVDDRGRGNGYTF	TGCAGCGTTGACGACAGGGGCAGAGGGAATGGCTACACCTTC
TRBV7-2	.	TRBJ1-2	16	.	CASSRPGQGLDYAYTF	TGTGCCAGCAGCCGACCCGGGCAGGGGTTAGACTATGCCTACACCTTC
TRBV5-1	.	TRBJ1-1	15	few	CASSPLSGVNTEAFF	TGCGCCAGCAGCCCTTTGTCGGGGGTGAACACTGAAGCTTTCTTT
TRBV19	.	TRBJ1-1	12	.	CASTLGRTEAFF	TGTGCCAGTACTCTGGGGAGAACTGAAGCTTTCTTT
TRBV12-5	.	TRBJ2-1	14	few	CASGLGTGYNEQFF	TGTGCTAGTGGTTTGGGAACAGGGTACAATGAGCAGTTCTTC
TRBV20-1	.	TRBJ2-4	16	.	CSARDGGGGAKNIQYF	TGCAGTGCTAGAGATGGGGGTGGGGGGGCCAAAAACATTCAGTACTTC
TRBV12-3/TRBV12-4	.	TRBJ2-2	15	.	CASSWGLANTGELFF	TGTGCCAGCAGTTGGGGACTTGCGAACACCGGGGAGCTGTTTTTT
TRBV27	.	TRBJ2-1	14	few	CASSLPTGDNEQFF	TGTGCCAGCAGTTTACCTACGGGGGACAATGAGCAGTTCTTC
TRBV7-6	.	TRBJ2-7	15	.	CASSLVAGSSYEQYF	TGTGCCAGCAGCTTAGTCGCAGGGTCGTCCTACGAGCAGTACTTC
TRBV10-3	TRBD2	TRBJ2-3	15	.	CAISASAGGPDTQYF	TGTGCCATCAGTGCTTCAGCGGGAGGGCCAGATACGCAGTATTTT
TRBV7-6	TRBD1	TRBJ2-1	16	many	CASSSWPRTGNNEQFF	TGTGCCAGCAGCTCCTGGCCCCGGACAGGAAACAATGAGCAGTTCTTC
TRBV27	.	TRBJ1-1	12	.	CASSFRGGEAFF	TGTGCCAGCAGTTTTCGGGGAGGAGAAGCTTTCTTT
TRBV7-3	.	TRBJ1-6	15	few	CASRRKGSYNSPLHF	TGTGCCAGCAGGCGCAAAGGTTCCTATAATTCACCCCTCCACTTT
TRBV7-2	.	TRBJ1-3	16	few	CASSLEAGFSGNTIYF	TGTGCCAGCAGCTTAGAGGCGGGCTTCTCTGGAAACACCATATATTTT
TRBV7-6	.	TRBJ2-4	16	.	CANSQTTGAGGNIQYF	TGTGCCAACAGTCAAACGACCGGGGCCGGTGGAAACATTCAGTACTTC
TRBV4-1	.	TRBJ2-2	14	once	CASSQGPLPGELFF	TGCGCCAGCAGCCAAGGTCCGTTGCCCGGGGAGCTGTTTTTT
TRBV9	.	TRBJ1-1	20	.	CASRQPTEGRLGDMNTEAFF	TGTGCCAGCAGACAACCGACAGAGGGCCGACTTGGGGATATGAACACTGAAGCTTTCTTT
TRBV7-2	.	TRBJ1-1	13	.	CASGPWTNHEAFF	TGTGCCAGCGGCCCATGGACCAACCATGAAGCTTTCTTT
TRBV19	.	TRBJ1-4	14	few	CASSILQTGEKLFF	TGTGCCAGTAGTATTTTGCAGACAGGTGAAAAACTGTTTTTT
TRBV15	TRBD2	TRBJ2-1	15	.	CATSRGGGAGDEQFF	TGTGCCACCAGCAGAGGCGGGGGGGCAGGGGATGAGCAGTTCTTC
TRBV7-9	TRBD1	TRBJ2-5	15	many	CASSSPGQGRETQYF	TGTGCCAGCAGCTCCCCGGGACAGGGGAGGGAGACCCAGTACTTC
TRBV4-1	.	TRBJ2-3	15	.	CASSQTSVGGDTQYF	TGCGCCAGCAGCCAAACCTCCGTGGGGGGAGATACGCAGTATTTT
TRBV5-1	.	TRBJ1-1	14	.	CASSSGREATEAFF	TGCGCCAGCAGCTCGGGTAGGGAGGCCACTGAAGCTTTCTTT
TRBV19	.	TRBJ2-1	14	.	CASQRGERVHEQFF	TGTGCCAGTCAGAGAGGGGAAAGGGTTCACGAGCAGTTCTTC
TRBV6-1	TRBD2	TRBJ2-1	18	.	CASSEKGPVAGVYNEQFF	TGTGCCAGCAGTGAAAAGGGGCCGGTAGCGGGTGTCTACAATGAGCAGTTCTTC
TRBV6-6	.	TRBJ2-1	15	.	CASSYSNIRGNEQFF	TGTGCCAGCAGTTACTCGAATATCAGGGGTAATGAGCAGTTCTTC
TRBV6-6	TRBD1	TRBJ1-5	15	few	CASSRDRGMDQPQHF	TGTGCCAGCAGCCGGGACAGGGGGATGGATCAGCCCCAGCATTTT
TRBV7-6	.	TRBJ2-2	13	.	CASIQGRTGELFF	TGTGCCAGCATCCAAGGACGTACCGGGGAGCTGTTTTTT
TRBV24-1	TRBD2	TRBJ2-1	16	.	CATSDRTSGSYNEQFF	TGTGCCACCAGTGATCGGACTAGCGGCTCCTACAATGAGCAGTTCTTC
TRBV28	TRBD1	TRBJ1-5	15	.	CASSLTGSINQPQHF	TGTGCCAGCAGTTTGACAGGGTCGATCAATCAGCCCCAGCATTTT
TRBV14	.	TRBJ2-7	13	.	CASSQGGQHEQYF	TGTGCCAGCAGCCAGGGGGGTCAGCACGAGCAGTACTTC
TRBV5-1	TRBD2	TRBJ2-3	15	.	CASSFERGGTDTQYF	TGCGCCAGCAGCTTCGAGCGGGGGGGCACAGATACGCAGTATTTT
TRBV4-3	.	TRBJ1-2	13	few	CASSQDRFYGYTF	TGCGCCAGCAGCCAAGATCGGTTCTATGGCTACACCTTC
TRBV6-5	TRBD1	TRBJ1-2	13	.	CANSYGTGDGYTF	TGTGCCAACAGTTACGGGACAGGGGATGGCTACACCTTC
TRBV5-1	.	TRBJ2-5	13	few	CASGGTAQETQYF	TGCGCCAGCGGCGGGACTGCCCAAGAGACCCAGTACTTC
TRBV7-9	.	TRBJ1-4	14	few	CASSIGDADEKLFF	TGTGCCAGCAGCATAGGGGACGCGGATGAAAAACTGTTTTTT
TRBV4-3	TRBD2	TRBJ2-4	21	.	CASSQDRGGTSGVRAKNIQYF	TGCGCCAGCAGCCAAGATAGGGGAGGTACTAGCGGGGTTCGGGCCAAAAACATTCAGTACTTC
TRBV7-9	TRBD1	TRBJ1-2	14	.	CASSGGTGDYGYTF	TGTGCCAGCAGCGGCGGGACAGGGGACTATGGCTACACCTTC
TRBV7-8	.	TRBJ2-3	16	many	CASSIGPDPSTDTQYF	TGTGCCAGCAGCATAGGGCCCGACCCCAGCACAGATACGCAGTATTTT
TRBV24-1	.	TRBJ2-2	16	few	CATSDLRDKDTGELFF	TGTGCCACCAGTGATTTGCGGGACAAGGACACCGGGGAGCTGTTTTTT
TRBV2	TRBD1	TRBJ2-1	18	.	CASSDWRNRDRGLNEQFF	TGTGCCAGCAGTGATTGGAGAAATCGGGACAGGGGTCTTAATGAGCAGTTCTTC
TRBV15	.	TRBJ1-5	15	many	CATSRDWQGSQPQHF	TGTGCCACCAGCAGAGATTGGCAGGGAAGCCAGCCCCAGCATTTT